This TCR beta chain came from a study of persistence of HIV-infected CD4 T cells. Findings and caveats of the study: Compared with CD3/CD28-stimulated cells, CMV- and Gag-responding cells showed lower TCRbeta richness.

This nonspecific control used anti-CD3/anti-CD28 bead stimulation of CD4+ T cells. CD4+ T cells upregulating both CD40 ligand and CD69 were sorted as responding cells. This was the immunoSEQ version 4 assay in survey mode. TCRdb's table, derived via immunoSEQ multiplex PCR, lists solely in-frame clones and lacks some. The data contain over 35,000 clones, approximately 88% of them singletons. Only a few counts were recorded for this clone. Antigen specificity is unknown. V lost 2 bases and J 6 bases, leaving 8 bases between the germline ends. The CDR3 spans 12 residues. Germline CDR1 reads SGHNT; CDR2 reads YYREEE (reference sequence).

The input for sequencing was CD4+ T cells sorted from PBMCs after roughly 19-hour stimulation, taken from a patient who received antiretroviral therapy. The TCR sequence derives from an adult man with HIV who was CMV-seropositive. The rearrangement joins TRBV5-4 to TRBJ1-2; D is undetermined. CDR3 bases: TGTGCCAGCAGCTTCGGTGCGGATGGCTACACCTTC. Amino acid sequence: CASSFGADGYTF.